The present T cell receptor beta chain was sequenced within a study of blood T cell repertoires in COVID-19. Overall study context: Samples came from the United States, Italy and Spain, spanning acute and convalescent COVID-19. PBMCs, B-cell-depleted T cells, or T cells were the source of the cDNA or gDNA that made up the material.

In the study's own analysis: For nucleated cells, counts were estimated from reference gene primer amplification. The assay was immunoSEQ multiplex PCR, and TCRdb's table has in-frame clones only and misses some. V, J and clone size were drawn from that table, and D and trimming were deduced from the DNA. The data show 240,000 or so clones, about nine tenths seen once. CDR3 length: 17 residues. Germline lookup yields CDR1 SGHRS and CDR2 YFSETQ. With V trimmed by 1 base and J by 5 bases, 12 bases remained unmatched. The TCR sequence derives from a man aged 55 to 70 who had recovered from COVID-19. Sequenced input: peripheral blood. This chain connects TRBV5-1 to TRBJ1-2; 9 nucleotides align to TRBD1. In nucleotides, the CDR3 is TGCGCCAGCAGCTTGCCGGGACAGGGCCCAACTGGGTATGGCTACACCTTC. The encoded protein is CASSLPGQGPTGYGYTF.